This TCR beta chain was sequenced for a study of blood T cell repertoires in COVID-19. Profiling relied on immunoSEQ multiplex PCR, and the TCRdb table lists in-frame clones only, not all of them. The sample has more than 250,000 clones; 85% to 90% are singletons. Points on this clone: This sample includes further DNA sequences coding for the same CDR3.

This TCR was recovered from a woman aged 45-65 years with COVID-19, enrolled during active disease. Material: peripheral blood.

The CDR3 DNA reads as TGTGCCACCAGTGCGGGACAGGGGGTGGGGGGCTACACCTTC. Its protein is CATSAGQGVGGYTF. The chain links TRBV15 to TRBJ1-2, with 11 bases matching TRBD1. Germline V gene lookup returns CDR1 LNHNV and CDR2 YYDKDF (reference sequence). CDR3 size: 14 residues. J gave up 8 bases and V 6 bases, and 8 bases lay outside the gene matches.